This TCR beta chain was obtained from a study of radiotherapy plus CTLA-4 blockade in lung cancer. Study outcomes and limitations: Together with interferon-beta, which increased in serum after radiation, early dynamic changes in blood T cell clones were reportedly the best predictors of response. Radiotherapy plus ipilimumab was followed by expansion in blood of tumor-derived TCR clones.

Libraries were prepared by immunoSEQ multiplex PCR; TCRdb keeps only in-frame clonotypes and omits some of them. The table shows approximately 49,000 clones, with roughly 81% occurring only once. Details on this clone: Its antigen is still unknown.

Looked up from germline, CDR1 is SGHTA and CDR2 is FQGNSA. There are 16 residues in the CDR3. V lost 9 bases and J 0 bases, leaving 18 bases between the germline ends. Each patient with chemo-refractory metastatic non-small-cell lung cancer was treated with focal radiation plus CTLA-4 blockade using ipilimumab. This clonotype was sampled from a human donor with non-small cell lung cancer whose response to radiotherapy plus ipilimumab could not be evaluated. The chain has TRBV7-2 and TRBJ1-3, with D perhaps TRBD1 (5 bases). Sequences were derived from peripheral blood, sampled from a patient treated with radiotherapy plus ipilimumab. Here the CDR3 DNA reads TGTGCCAGTCAATTTGCGGGACGGTCCTCTGGAAACACCATATATTTT. Residues: CASQFAGRSSGNTIYF.